These T cell receptor beta chains were read from a single sample in a study of chemoradiotherapy in HPV16-positive cancers. The table came from immunoSEQ multiplex PCR; TCRdb's copy has only in-frame clones and leaves some out. The table has 3,500 to 5,000 clones, 84% seen once; the top ten hold 18%. The material was tumor tissue, obtained from a patient who underwent chemoradiotherapy. These receptors came from a human donor with HPV-associated anogenital cancer. Each CDR3 is given with its conserved first and last residue. The order of the fields is V gene, clone size, J gene, D gene, CDR3 DNA, CDR3 protein. A D gene is named only where the DNA matches it firmly. Not every row has a clone size; where given, it reads once, few, many or a size class.

TRBV5-1	.	TRBJ1-1	TRBD1	TGCGCCAGCAGCTTGGGACAGGGGGGCACTGAAGCTTTCTTT	CASSLGQGGTEAFF
TRBV11-2	.	TRBJ1-2	TRBD1	TGTGCCAGCAGCTTCGGACAGGGAAACTATGGCTACACCTTC	CASSFGQGNYGYTF
TRBV9	.	TRBJ2-2	TRBD2	TGTGCCAGCAGCACCCCCGGGACTAGCGGGGATGTGTCCGGGGAGCTGTTTTTT	CASSTPGTSGDVSGELFF
TRBV10-1	few	TRBJ1-4	.	TGCGCCAGCAGTGAGTCCGTTGCGGGAAAACTGTTTTTT	CASSESVAGKLFF
TRBV7-2	.	TRBJ2-7	.	TGTGCCAGCAGCCGCGGGCTGGCTGGTGGAGCCGAGCAGTACTTC	CASSRGLAGGAEQYF
TRBV13	.	TRBJ1-2	TRBD1	TGTGCCAGCAGCCCCCGGACAGGGGTGGATGGCTACACCTTC	CASSPRTGVDGYTF
TRBV9	.	TRBJ1-3	.	TGTGCCAGCAGCTCCGGGACACTCGTCTCTGGAAACACCATATATTTT	CASSSGTLVSGNTIYF
TRBV15	.	TRBJ1-2	.	TGTGCCACCAGCAGAGATCACGAAGGCCGGGGTGGCTACACCTTC	CATSRDHEGRGGYTF
TRBV5-6	.	TRBJ2-7	TRBD1	TGTGCCAGCAGCTCAGGGACAGGGGTCTACGAGCAGTACTTC	CASSSGTGVYEQYF
TRBV7-2	.	TRBJ2-7	.	TGTGCCAGCAGCCGTAGCGGCGACCACTCTAGCGAGCAGTACTTC	CASSRSGDHSSEQYF
TRBV7-8	.	TRBJ1-1	.	TGTGCCAGCAGCTTACGGACCAGTGAAGCTTTCTTT	CASSLRTSEAFF
TRBV29-1	.	TRBJ2-3	.	TGCAGCGTTAATCAAATCCGACTGGATACGCAGTATTTT	CSVNQIRLDTQYF
TRBV11-3	once	TRBJ2-7	TRBD1	TGTGCCAGCACCCGGGACAGGGATCCCGAGCAGTACTTC	CASTRDRDPEQYF
TRBV27	.	TRBJ2-7	.	TGTGCCAGCAGTTCTCGTACTACAGGGAACGAGCAGTACTTC	CASSSRTTGNEQYF
TRBV2	.	TRBJ1-1	.	TGTGCCAGCAGTGGACCTGGAACTGAAGCTTTCTTT	CASSGPGTEAFF
TRBV5-1	.	TRBJ2-7	TRBD2	TGCGCCAGCAGCTGGGGACTAGCGGGAGCTCGAGGTAGATACGAGCAGTACTTC	CASSWGLAGARGRYEQYF
TRBV28	.	TRBJ2-2	TRBD2	TGTGCCAGCAGTTCCCCTAGCGGGAGCGGCACCGGGGAGCTGTTTTTT	CASSSPSGSGTGELFF
TRBV7-5	.	TRBJ2-5	.	TGTGTCAGAATCCAAAGGGGGGGGCTAGCGGCTTACCAAGAGACCCAGTACTTC	CVRIQRGGLAAYQETQYF
TRBV5-4	.	TRBJ2-3	TRBD2	TGTGCCAGCAGCTCCGCGGGAGGGCCAGGGACAGATACGCAGTATTTT	CASSSAGGPGTDTQYF
TRBV2	.	TRBJ2-7	.	TGTGCCAGCAGTGACAGGGGAATAGCCTACGAGCAGTACTTC	CASSDRGIAYEQYF
TRBV30	.	TRBJ1-2	.	TGTGCCTGGAGTCCTAACGCGGGGAACTATGGCTACACCTTC	CAWSPNAGNYGYTF
TRBV4-3	.	TRBJ2-2	.	TGCGCCAGCAGCCAAGATCGCGGGACGAACACCGGGGAGCTGTTTTTT	CASSQDRGTNTGELFF
TRBV6-1	.	TRBJ1-4	TRBD1	TGTGCCAGCAGTCGCCGGGACAGCTCCAATGAAAAACTGTTTTTT	CASSRRDSSNEKLFF
TRBV21-1	.	TRBJ2-5	.	TGTGCCAGCTCTCGGAGAGTCAGCGCCCAGTACTTC	CASSRRVSAQYF
TRBV19	.	TRBJ2-7	TRBD2	TGTGCCAGTAGGACCCCGCCGACTAGCGGGAGGAACCTCTCCTACGAGCAGTACTTC	CASRTPPTSGRNLSYEQYF
TRBV7-8	.	TRBJ2-3	.	TGTGCCAGCAGCTTAGAAGGGTGGGCAGATACGCAGTATTTT	CASSLEGWADTQYF